What follows is one T cell receptor beta chain and its context. The antigen this receptor binds is unknown. Nothing much larger sits one base from this clone, and base qualities are not available. The roughly 39 donors, aged about 6 to 95 years, were systemically healthy Caucasian individuals from Russia. Ten milliliters of peripheral blood were drawn from each donor into EDTA-treated Vacutainer tubes. Ficoll-Paque density-gradient centrifugation was used to isolate PBMCs, with at least 6.5 million per sample. Total RNA, at least 6 micrograms per sample, was extracted from PBMCs with Trizol reagent. For every donor, an aliquot of PBMCs went through flow cytometry to measure the percentages of naive CD45RAhigh/CD27high T cells. Library prep was done by 5' RACE. The sequencer listed for this sample is Illumina HiSeq 2500. A second PCR of about 6 to 11 cycles was run with a J-beta primer mix and a sample-barcoded 5' primer. A template-switch 5' adaptor carrying 12 random nucleotides introduced a unique molecular identifier onto each TCR beta cDNA molecule. Each sample yielded at least 2.5 million CDR3-containing paired-end reads. The Mint cDNA synthesis kit, primed by a TRBC-specific oligonucleotide, was used to synthesize first-strand cDNA from all RNA. Following uracil-DNA glycosylase treatment, all cDNA underwent a first 18-cycle PCR with the universal primers M1SS and BC2_uni_R. The published analysis was carried out like this. Normalization of each sample was performed by random selection of 1 million high-quality reads, each carrying a distinct molecular identifier. Reads sharing molecular identifiers were discarded rather than binned into consensus sequences. CDR3 identification, clonotype clustering and error correction used MiTCR with a Q25 quality threshold and the strictest error-elimination algorithm. A nonparametric unseen species model with Euler transformation was used to estimate a lower bound on total TCR beta diversity. In-frame beta chains were kept once TCRdb had trimmed the public reads at Q25 with fastp and called clones with MiXCR. Every distinct CDR3 protein forms one entry, paired with its most common genes and DNA. These V and J calls are TCRdb output, not the study's own analysis. The sample contains about 1.6 million distinct CDR3 sequences, roughly a third of them found a single time. The ten largest clones capture around 10% of the sample.

These data originate in a study of blood T cells in healthy people across ages (dated by TCRdb to 2015 to 2017). A note on the overall study: In model experiments, template switching captured roughly one uniquely barcoded TCR beta cDNA molecule for every two T cells. The study measured age-related changes in TCR beta repertoire diversity using deep sequencing normalized with unique cDNA molecular identifiers. Donors were grouped into four age groups: young (average 16 years), middle-aged (over 35), aged (62) and long-lived (around 80). To avoid experimental bias, donors of different ages were randomly spread across the sequencing lanes. Using the same blood draw, the study looked at two additional independent replicas of 1 million unique cDNA reads for two donors, one aged 18 to 29 and the other aged 80 or older. What the authors observed across the whole study: Because profiling used bulk unsorted PBMCs, naive and antigen-experienced compartments could not be compared conclusively. Donor CMV infection status was unknown, potentially confounding age-related changes in expanded clonotypes. Observed TCR beta diversity per million T cells fell roughly linearly with age, and a significant reduction was already apparent by age around 40. The percentage of naive T cells measured by flow cytometry correlated strongly with observed TCR beta diversity. Estimates of total diversity from one million sequenced T cells were regarded as lower bounds and underestimates. Compared with the aged group, more naive CD4+ T cells, fewer expanded clones and increased TCR diversity were shown by the long-lived group, suggesting age selection.

Via the germline V gene (reference sequence), CDR1 is LGHDT and CDR2 YNNKEL. Including the terminal cysteine and phenylalanine, the CDR3 comprises 15 residues. Here the CDR3 DNA is all that survives: 45 bases in frame from base 1. The germline ends are 16 bases apart after V is trimmed by 3 bases and J by 4 bases. The TCR comes from a woman in her twenties or thirties in good health. Sequencing was carried out using blood. The V and J genes are TRBV3-1 and TRBJ2-7; the best D guess is TRBD2, with 6 bases matching. The CDR3 corresponds to CASSHPSEGGYEQYF. The DNA reads TGTGCCAGCAGCCACCCGAGCGAAGGAGGGTACGAGCAGTACTTC.